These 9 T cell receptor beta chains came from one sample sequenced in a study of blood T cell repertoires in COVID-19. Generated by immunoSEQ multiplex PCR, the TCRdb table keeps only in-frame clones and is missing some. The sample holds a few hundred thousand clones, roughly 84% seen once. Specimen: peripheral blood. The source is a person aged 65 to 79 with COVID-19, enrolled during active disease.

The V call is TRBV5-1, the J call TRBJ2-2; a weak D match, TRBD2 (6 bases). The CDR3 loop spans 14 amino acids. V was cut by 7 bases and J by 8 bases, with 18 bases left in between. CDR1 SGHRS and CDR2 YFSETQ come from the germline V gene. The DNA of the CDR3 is TGCGCCAGCTGCCCGGGACTGGCCCCGGGGGAGCTGTTTTTT. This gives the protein CASCPGLAPGELFF.

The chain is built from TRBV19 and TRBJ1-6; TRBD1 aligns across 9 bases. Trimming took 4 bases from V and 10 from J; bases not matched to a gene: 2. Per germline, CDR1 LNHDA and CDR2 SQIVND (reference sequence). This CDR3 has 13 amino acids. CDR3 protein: CASSRDRASPLHF. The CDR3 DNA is TGTGCCAGTAGTAGGGACAGGGCCTCACCCCTCCACTTT.

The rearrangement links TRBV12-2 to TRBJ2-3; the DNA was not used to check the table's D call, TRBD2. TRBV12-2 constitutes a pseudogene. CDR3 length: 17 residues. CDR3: CASRLIWTSDNTDTQYF. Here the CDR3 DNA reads TGTGCAAGTCGCTTAATCTGGACTAGCGACAACACAGATACGCAGTATTTT.

For the CDR3, the DNA is TGTGCCAGCAGCTTGGTAACAGGGACCGGGGAGCTGTTTTTT. Its translation: CASSLVTGTGELFF. The chain links TRBV11-3 to TRBJ2-2; possible D gene TRBD1, 6 bases. The V gene's germline CDR1 is SGHNT and CDR2 YENEEA. The length of the CDR3 is 14 residues. The ends were cut back, 3 bases at V and 5 bases at J, with 10 bases in the middle. Drawing the rest from reference TRBV11-3 and TRBJ2-2, the complete variable domain is EAGVVQSPRYKIIEKKQPVAFWCNPISGHNTLYWYLQNLGQGPELLIRYENEEAVDDSQLPKDRFSAERLKGVDSTLKIQPAELGDSAVYLCASSLVTGTGELFFGEGSRLTVL.

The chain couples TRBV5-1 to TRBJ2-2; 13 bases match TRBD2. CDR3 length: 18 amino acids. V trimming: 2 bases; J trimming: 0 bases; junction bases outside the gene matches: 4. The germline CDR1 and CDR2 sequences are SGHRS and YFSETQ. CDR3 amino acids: CASSLRLAGGPNTGELFF. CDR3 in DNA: TGCGCCAGCAGCTTACGACTAGCGGGGGGACCGAACACCGGGGAGCTGTTTTTT.

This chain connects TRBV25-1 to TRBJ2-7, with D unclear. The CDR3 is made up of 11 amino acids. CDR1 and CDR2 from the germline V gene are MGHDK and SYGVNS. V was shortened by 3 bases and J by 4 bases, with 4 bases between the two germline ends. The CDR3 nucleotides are TGTGCCAGCAGTGATCTATACGAGCAGTACTTC. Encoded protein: CASSDLYEQYF.

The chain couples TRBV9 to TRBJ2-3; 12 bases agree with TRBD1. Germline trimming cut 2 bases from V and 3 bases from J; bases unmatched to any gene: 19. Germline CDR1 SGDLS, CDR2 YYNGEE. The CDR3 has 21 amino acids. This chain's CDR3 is CASSVDGTGGFSDGDTDTQYF. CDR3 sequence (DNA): TGTGCCAGCAGCGTTGACGGGACAGGGGGCTTTTCGGACGGGGATACAGATACGCAGTATTTT.

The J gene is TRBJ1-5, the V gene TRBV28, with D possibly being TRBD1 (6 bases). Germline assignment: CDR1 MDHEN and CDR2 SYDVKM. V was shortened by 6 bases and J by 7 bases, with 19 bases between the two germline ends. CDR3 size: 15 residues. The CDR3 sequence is CASSPSGGGQQPQHF. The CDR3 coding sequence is TGTGCCAGCAGCCCTTCGGGAGGGGGACAACAGCCCCAGCATTTT. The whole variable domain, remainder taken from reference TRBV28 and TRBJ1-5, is DVKVTQSSRYLVKRTGEKVFLECVQDMDHENMFWYRQDPGLGLRLIYFSYDVKMKEKGDIPEGYSVSREKKERFSLILESASTNQTSMYLCASSPSGGGQQPQHFGDGTRLSIL.

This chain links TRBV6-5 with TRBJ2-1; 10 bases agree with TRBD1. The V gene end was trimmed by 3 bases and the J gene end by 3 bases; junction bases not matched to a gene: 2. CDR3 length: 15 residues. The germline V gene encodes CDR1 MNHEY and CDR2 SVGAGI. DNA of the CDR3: TGTGCCAGCAGTTATCGGACAGGGGGCTACAATGAGCAGTTCTTC. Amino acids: CASSYRTGGYNEQFF.